This paragraph reports one TCR beta chain. TCRdb keeps only in-frame clones here, not all; method: immunoSEQ multiplex PCR. The table includes about 110,000 clones, 90% detected once. These data belong to a study of Tregs in tolerant kidney transplant recipients. Overall study: Related graft donors supplied nonmyeloablative bone marrow transplants, and mixed chimerism was transient.

Unstimulated regulatory T cells (CD4+CD25+CD127-), CD4+CD25- non-regulatory cells, CD4 and CD8 cells were FACS-sorted from thawed PBMCs. The clonotype comes from a human donor who received a combined kidney and bone marrow transplant. This specimen consisted of CD4+ T cells from blood, obtained before the transplant.

CDR3 protein: CASSEGGGPQYF. The CDR3 DNA follows: TGTGCCAGCAGTGAAGGGGGGGGCCCGCAGTACTTC. The J gene is TRBJ2-7, the V gene TRBV25-1; D is perhaps TRBD2 (7 bases). There are 12 residues in the CDR3. Germline V gene data show CDR1 as MGHDK and CDR2 as SYGVNS. Trimming pared 2 bases from V and 9 bases from J, leaving 11 bases between.